A selection of T cell receptor beta chains follows, all from one sample in a study of blood T cell repertoires in COVID-19. The data were produced by immunoSEQ multiplex PCR, yet TCRdb's version contains in-frame clones alone and is incomplete. The sample yields 250,000 to 300,000 clones, around 80% seen once. Sequencing was performed on peripheral blood. These TCRs come from an elderly man with acute or convalescent COVID-19. CDR3s include the opening cysteine and the closing phenylalanine or tryptophan. Each record gives: V gene, J gene, CDR3 length, CDR3 protein.

>TRBV6-1|TRBJ1-4|18
CASSEVVGAGGTNEKLFF
>TRBV19|TRBJ1-1|14
CASRDAGLNTEAFF
>TRBV27|TRBJ2-7|14
CASHSGGPNYEQYF
>TRBV28|TRBJ1-1|11
CASHSGTEAFF
>TRBV5-4|TRBJ1-6|16
CASSFGGGGYNSPLHF
>TRBV21-1|TRBJ2-1|17
CASSKEGSTGQGSEQFF
>TRBV5-1|TRBJ2-2|16
CASSLKGLAGTGELFF
>TRBV4-2|TRBJ1-2|15
CASSQDQQVWNGYTF
>TRBV6-5|TRBJ2-1|16
CASSYSTSGRLYEQFF
>TRBV6-6|TRBJ1-1|13
CASSRTDNTEAFF
>TRBV19|TRBJ2-5|13
CASSIEGGKTQYF
>TRBV3-1/TRBV3-2|TRBJ2-2|14
CASSLRDGTGELFF
>TRBV28|TRBJ2-2|15
CASSSTGEGAGELFF
>TRBV7-9|TRBJ2-3|15
CASSLAAASTDTQYF
>TRBV4-1|TRBJ2-7|16
CASRVGTGANSYEQYF
>TRBV5-1|TRBJ1-1|14
CASSSTGRNTEAFF
>TRBV5-1|TRBJ1-2|13
CASSLPQGDGYTF
>TRBV19|TRBJ2-7|15
CASSIAIGTVYEQYF
>TRBV6-5|TRBJ1-2|14
CASRSPTGGRGYTF
>TRBV19|TRBJ1-2|14
CASTPRQDSYGYTF
>TRBV6-5|TRBJ2-7|15
CASSRGGIPTYEQYF
>TRBV28|TRBJ2-1|18
CASRGDGLTGLGGNEQFF
>TRBV6-6|TRBJ2-5|13
CASMGLRGETQYF
>TRBV6-1|TRBJ1-2|15
CASSEAVNRGYGYTF
>TRBV19|TRBJ2-5|15
CASSIEAGGAKTQYF
>TRBV12-3/TRBV12-4|TRBJ1-2|11
CASSFTGASTF
>TRBV23-1|TRBJ2-7|9
CAKKHEQYF
>TRBV6-5|TRBJ2-7|15
CASTRAPDNAYEQYF
>TRBV18|TRBJ2-3|19
CASSQMTGGLSGNTDTQYF
>TRBV30|TRBJ2-1|15
CAWRAEGTRNNEQFF
>TRBV29-1|TRBJ2-5|12
CSVFPGYETQYF
>TRBV6-1|TRBJ2-1|16
CASSESGTGGRSEQFF
>TRBV5-4|TRBJ1-2|13
CASSLQGQYGYTF
>TRBV25-1|TRBJ2-7|14
CASSELGAGDEQYF
>TRBV5-4|TRBJ2-5|14
CASSMTGGEETQYF
>TRBV5-1|TRBJ1-1|17
CASSSSGTGGDGTEAFF
>TRBV19|TRBJ1-2|13
CASEGQGGYRYTF
>TRBV2|TRBJ2-5|15
CASSHRASVEETQYF
>TRBV29-1|TRBJ2-7|14
CSVETGRELREQYF
>TRBV6-5|TRBJ2-5|15
CASMRTSGIQETQYF
>TRBV5-4|TRBJ2-5|12
CASRDQGETQYF
>TRBV6-5|TRBJ1-3|14
CASRSGVSGNTIYF
>TRBV19|TRBJ2-5|14
CASSRGGLEGTQYF
>TRBV24-1|TRBJ1-2|14
CATPRGGPSYGYTF
>TRBV7-9|TRBJ1-5|16
CASSLVRGAGHQPQHF
>TRBV9|TRBJ1-6|16
CASSPGRAGENSPLHF
>TRBV7-3|TRBJ2-3|12
CASSSDSYTQYF
>TRBV29-1|TRBJ1-2|12
CSVGDKNYGYTF
>TRBV6-5|TRBJ2-4|12
CASRSEENIQYF
>TRBV5-4|TRBJ2-1|15
CASSLPGTYYNEQFF
>TRBV5-8|TRBJ2-7|16
CASSLELTTGIDEQYF
>TRBV7-2|TRBJ1-6|16
CASSLVGRPLDSPLHF
>TRBV27|TRBJ2-1|14
CASSRTQGSNEQFF